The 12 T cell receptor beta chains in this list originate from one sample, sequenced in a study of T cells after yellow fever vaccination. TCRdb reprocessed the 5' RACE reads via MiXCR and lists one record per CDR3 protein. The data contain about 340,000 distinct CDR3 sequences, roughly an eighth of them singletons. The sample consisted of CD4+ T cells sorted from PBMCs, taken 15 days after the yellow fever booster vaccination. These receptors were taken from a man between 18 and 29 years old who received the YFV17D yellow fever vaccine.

The CDR3 sequence: CASSPRGGSMNTEAFF. The CDR3 DNA follows: TGTGCCAGTAGCCCGAGGGGAGGGTCTATGAACACTGAAGCTTTCTTT. V is TRBV19 and J is TRBJ1-1; D may be TRBD1 (5 bases). The CDR3 has 16 amino acids. V lost 6 bases and J lost 0, with 17 bases in between. Germline-derived CDR1 and CDR2 are LNHDA and SQIVND (reference sequence). Complete variable domain (other parts from reference TRBV19 and TRBJ1-1): DGGITQSPKYLFRKEGQNVTLSCEQNLNHDAMYWYRQDPGQGLRLIYYSQIVNDFQKGDIAEGYSVSREKKESFPLTVTSAQKNPTAFYLCASSPRGGSMNTEAFFGQGTRLTVV.

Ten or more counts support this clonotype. In DNA form, the CDR3 reads TGTGCCAGCAGCGCGCAGAGGGAATTGCAGGGCTACACCTTC. Protein: CASSAQRELQGYTF. V is TRBV3-1 and J is TRBJ1-2; D unresolved. The CDR3 contains 14 residues. Trimming stripped 5 bases from V and 8 bases from J, with 18 bases between. CDR1 is LGHDT, CDR2 YNNKEL, per germline (reference sequence).

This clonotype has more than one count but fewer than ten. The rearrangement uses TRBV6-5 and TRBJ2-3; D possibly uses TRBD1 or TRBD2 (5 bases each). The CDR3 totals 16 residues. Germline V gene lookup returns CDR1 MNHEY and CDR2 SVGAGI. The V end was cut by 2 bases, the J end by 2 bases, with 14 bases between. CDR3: CASSYGGHPLTDTQYF. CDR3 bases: TGTGCCAGCAGTTACGGAGGACACCCTCTCACAGATACGCAGTATTTT.

The CDR3 coding sequence is TGTGCCAGCAGTGAAAGCTACAGGGACGAGCAGTACGTC. Its protein is CASSESYRDEQYV. V and J are TRBV6-1 and TRBJ2-7, with TRBD1 as a possible D gene (6 bases). CDR1 is MNHNS, CDR2 SASEGT, per germline. This CDR3 comprises 13 residues. Trimming shortened V by 2 bases and J by 5 bases, and 10 bases separated the two germline ends.

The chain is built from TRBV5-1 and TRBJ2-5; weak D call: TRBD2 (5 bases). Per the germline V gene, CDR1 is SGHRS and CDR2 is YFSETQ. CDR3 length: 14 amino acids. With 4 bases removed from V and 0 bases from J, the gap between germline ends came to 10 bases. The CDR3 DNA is TGCGCCAGCAGCGAAGGACTGTACCAAGAGACCCAGTACTTC. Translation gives CASSEGLYQETQYF. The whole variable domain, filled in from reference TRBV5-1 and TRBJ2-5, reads KAGVTQTPRYLIKTRGQQVTLSCSPISGHRSVSWYQQTPGQGLQFLFEYFSETQRNKGNFPGRFSGRQFSNSRSEMNVSTLELGDSALYLCASSEGLYQETQYFGPGTRLLVL.

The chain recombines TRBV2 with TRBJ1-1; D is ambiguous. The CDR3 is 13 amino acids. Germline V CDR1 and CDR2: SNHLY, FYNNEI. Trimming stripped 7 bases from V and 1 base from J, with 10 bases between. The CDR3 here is CASKSEGNTEAFF. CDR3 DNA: TGTGCCAGCAAGTCTGAGGGGAACACTGAAGCTTTCTTT.

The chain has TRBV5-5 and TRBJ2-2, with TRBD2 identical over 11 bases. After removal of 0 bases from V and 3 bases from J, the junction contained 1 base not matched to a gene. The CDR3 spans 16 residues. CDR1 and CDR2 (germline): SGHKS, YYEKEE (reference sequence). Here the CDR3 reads CASSLVSGGDTGELFF. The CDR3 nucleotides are TGTGCCAGCAGCTTGGTTAGCGGGGGGGACACCGGGGAGCTGTTTTTT.

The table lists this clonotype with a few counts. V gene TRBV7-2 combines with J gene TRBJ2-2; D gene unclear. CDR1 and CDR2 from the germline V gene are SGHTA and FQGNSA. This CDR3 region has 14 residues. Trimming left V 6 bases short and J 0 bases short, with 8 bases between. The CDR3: CASRILANTGELFF. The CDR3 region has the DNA TGTGCCAGCAGGATCCTCGCGAACACCGGGGAGCTGTTTTTT. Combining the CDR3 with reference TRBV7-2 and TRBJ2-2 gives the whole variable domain GAGVSQSPSNKVTEKGKDVELRCDPISGHTALYWYRQSLGQGLEFLIYFQGNSAPDKSGLPSDRFSAERTGGSVSTLTIQRTQQEDSAVYLCASRILANTGELFFGEGSRLTVL.

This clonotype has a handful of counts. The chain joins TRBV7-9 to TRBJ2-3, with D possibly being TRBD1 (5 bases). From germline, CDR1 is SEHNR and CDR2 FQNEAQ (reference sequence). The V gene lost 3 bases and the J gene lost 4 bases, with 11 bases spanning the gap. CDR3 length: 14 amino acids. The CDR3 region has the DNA TGTGCCAGCAGCTTCCAGGGCGTGGCAGATACGCAGTATTTT. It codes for CASSFQGVADTQYF.

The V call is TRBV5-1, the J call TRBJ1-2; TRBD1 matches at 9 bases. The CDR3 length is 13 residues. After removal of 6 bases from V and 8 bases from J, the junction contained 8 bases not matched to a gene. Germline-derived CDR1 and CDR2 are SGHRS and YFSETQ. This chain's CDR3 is CASTYGTGNGYTF. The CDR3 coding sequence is TGCGCCAGCACCTACGGGACAGGGAACGGCTACACCTTC.

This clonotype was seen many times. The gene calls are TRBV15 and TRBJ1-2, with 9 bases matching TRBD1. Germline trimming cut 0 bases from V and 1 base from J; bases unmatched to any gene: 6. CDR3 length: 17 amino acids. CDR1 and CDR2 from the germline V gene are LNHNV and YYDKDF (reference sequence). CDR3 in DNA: TGTGCCACCAGCAGAGATCTGGGACAGGGACTTAACTATGGCTACACCTTC. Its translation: CATSRDLGQGLNYGYTF.

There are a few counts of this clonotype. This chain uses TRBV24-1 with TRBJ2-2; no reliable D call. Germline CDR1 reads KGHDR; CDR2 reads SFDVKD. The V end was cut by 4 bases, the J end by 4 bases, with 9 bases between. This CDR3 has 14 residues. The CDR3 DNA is TGTGCCACCAGTGACCCTACATCCACCGGGGAGCTGTTTTTT. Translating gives CATSDPTSTGELFF.